The 10 T cell receptor beta chains listed next were all sequenced from one sample in a study of shared clonotypes between healthy human individuals. Some clones are missing from TCRdb's copy, which holds only in-frame ones; the method was immunoSEQ multiplex PCR. The sample has 2,100,000 or so clones; more than 90% are singletons. Sequencing was carried out using naive CD4+ T cells sorted from blood. Subset noted: CD45RA+ positively selected. These receptors originate from a man between 18 and 35 years old in good health.

The chain recombines TRBV19 with TRBJ2-7; 7 bases match TRBD2. Germline assignment: CDR1 LNHDA and CDR2 SQIVND (reference sequence). This CDR3 spans 14 amino acids. Trimming cost V 9 bases and J 0 bases; bases outside gene matches: 8. For the CDR3, the DNA is TGTGCCAGCAGGGCCAGCGGGACCTCCTACGAGCAGTACTTC. Translating gives CASRASGTSYEQYF.

Concerning this clone itself: This sample also contains other DNA sequences that code for the same CDR3. The rearrangement links TRBV5-4 to TRBJ2-6, with D unclear. Per the germline V gene, CDR1 is SGHNT and CDR2 is YYREEE (reference sequence). There are 13 residues in the CDR3. Trimming shortened V by 4 bases and J by 2 bases, and 4 bases separated the two germline ends. Here the CDR3 reads CASSLAGANVLTF. CDR3 coding DNA: TGTGCCAGCAGCCTAGCTGGGGCCAACGTCCTGACTTTC.

The rearrangement joins TRBV6-5 to TRBJ2-1; D gene ambiguous. This CDR3 contains 13 residues. In germline, CDR1 is MNHEY, CDR2 SVGAGI. The V and J ends lost 6 bases and 4 bases respectively, with 10 bases between them. The CDR3 reads CASSRDFYNEQFF. CDR3 nucleotide sequence: TGTGCCAGCAGCCGAGACTTTTACAATGAGCAGTTCTTC.

CDR3 sequence reads: CASSQAGGWNEQFF. In DNA form, the CDR3 reads TGTGCCAGCAGCCAAGCAGGGGGCTGGAATGAGCAGTTCTTC. The chain is built from TRBV14 and TRBJ2-1, with 8 bases that match TRBD1. The germline CDR1 and CDR2 sequences are SGHDN and FVKESK. J lost 7 bases, V lost 1 base, and 3 bases had no gene match. This CDR3 comprises 14 residues.

As regards this clone: Other nucleotide sequences from this sample produce the same CDR3. The chain combines TRBV5-1 with TRBJ1-2, with a weak D call TRBD1 (6 bases). V was pared by 0 bases and J by 0 bases, with 6 bases between. The CDR3 spans 14 residues. Germline V gives CDR1 SGHRS, CDR2 YFSETQ. The CDR3 DNA follows: TGCGCCAGCAGCTTGGGACAGGCTAACTATGGCTACACCTTC. This gives the protein CASSLGQANYGYTF.

The table lists this clone with a count of one. The chain recombines TRBV18 with TRBJ1-5, with D possibly matching TRBD1 (6 bases). Germline V CDR1 and CDR2: KGHSH, LQKENI. V shed 6 bases and J shed 2 bases, with 11 bases lying between them. The CDR3 covers 14 residues. The DNA of the CDR3 is TGTGCCAGCTCCCTTAACAGGGGCAATCAGCCCCAGCATTTT. It is translated as CASSLNRGNQPQHF. Full variable domain (rest looked up from reference TRBV18 and TRBJ1-5): NAGVMQNPRHLVRRRGQEARLRCSPMKGHSHVYWYRQLPEEGLKFMVYLQKENIIDESGMPKERFSAEFPKEGPSILRIQQVVRGDSAAYFCASSLNRGNQPQHFGDGTRLSIL.

V usage is TRBV27 and J usage is TRBJ1-5; D call uncertain. The germline V gene has CDR1 MNHEY and CDR2 SMNVEV (reference sequence). CDR3 length equals 17 residues. V gave up 2 bases and J gave up 7 bases, with 21 bases separating them. CDR3 sequence (DNA): TGTGCCAGCAGTTTAAAGTCACCGGGCTCCCCCGGACAGCCCCAGCATTTT. Amino acids: CASSLKSPGSPGQPQHF.

The rearrangement uses TRBV27 and TRBJ2-2; D perhaps matches TRBD2 (5 bases). The germline V gene encodes CDR1 MNHEY and CDR2 SMNVEV (reference sequence). This CDR3 has 13 residues. Deletions cut 7 bases from V and 7 bases from J, with 13 bases between. CDR3 DNA sequence: TGTGCCAGCACCCTACTAGGGAGCGGGGAGCTGTTTTTT. Its protein product is CASTLLGSGELFF.

This chain links TRBV12-5 with TRBJ2-5; tentatively, D is TRBD2 (6 bases). Trimming shortened V by 2 bases and J by 2 bases, and 18 bases separated the two germline ends. Per germline, CDR1 LGHNT and CDR2 FRNRAP. The CDR3 runs 17 residues. CDR3 amino acids: CASGLPRGGRLQETQYF. The CDR3, as DNA: TGTGCTAGTGGTTTGCCTCGGGGAGGCCGCCTTCAAGAGACCCAGTACTTC.

J is TRBJ1-2 and V is TRBV5-4; TRBD1 matches 8 bases. The ends lost 4 bases at V and 6 bases at J; junction bases unmatched: 8. The germline V gene encodes CDR1 SGHNT and CDR2 YYREEE (reference sequence). CDR3 length: 14 amino acids. The CDR3 is CASSTNRGQDGYTF. The CDR3 DNA sequence: TGTGCCAGCAGCACGAACAGGGGACAGGATGGCTACACCTTC.